These 12 T cell receptor beta chains were all obtained from the same sample, sequenced in a study of monozygotic twins with cystic fibrosis. Sequencing used immunoSEQ multiplex PCR; TCRdb keeps in-frame clones, though not all of them. Of some 20,000 clones in the sample, 95% to 97% were seen once. Sequencing was performed on blood. Receptors originate from a woman aged 25 to 39 with cystic fibrosis.

This clone has just one count. The genes are TRBV5-4 and TRBJ1-1, with TRBD1 matching over 10 bases. The CDR3 has 14 residues. J was trimmed by 4 bases and V by 5 bases; bases with no gene match: 5. Germline assignment: CDR1 SGHNT and CDR2 YYREEE (reference sequence). The CDR3 nucleotides read TGTGCCAGCAGTGCCGGGACAGGGGTCACTGAAGCTTTCTTT. Protein product: CASSAGTGVTEAFF.

The chain links TRBV7-2 to TRBJ2-7; D unresolved. Germline CDR1 and CDR2: SGHTA and FQGNSA. The CDR3 has 13 residues. Trimming pared 6 bases from V and 4 bases from J, leaving 13 bases between. In DNA, the CDR3 is TGTGCCAGCAGTCGTCTCCCCAGTTACGAGCAGTACTTC. This encodes CASSRLPSYEQYF.

The rearrangement links TRBV5-4 to TRBJ2-5; D not certain. The germline V and J ends were trimmed by 0 bases and 2 bases, with 8 bases remaining between them. CDR1 is SGHNT and CDR2 is YYREEE in the germline V gene (reference sequence). The CDR3 contains 14 residues. The CDR3 nucleotides are TGTGCCAGCAGCTTGGCCGGGTGGCAAGAGACCCAGTACTTC. Translation gives CASSLAGWQETQYF.

V and J are TRBV6-5 and TRBJ2-7; TRBD2 matches at 7 bases. The V gene's germline CDR1 is MNHEY and CDR2 SVGAGI. V shed 6 bases and J 1 base; nucleotides not matched to a gene: 3. This CDR3 spans 13 amino acids. The CDR3 nucleotides are TGTGCCAGCAGCTTGGGACTATCCTACGAGCAGTACTTC. Translating it yields CASSLGLSYEQYF.

V usage is TRBV9 and J usage is TRBJ1-1; D gene ambiguous. Trimming removed 0 bases at V and 4 bases at J, with 10 bases between. Germline CDR1 is SGDLS and CDR2 is YYNGEE. The length of the CDR3 is 14 residues. CDR3 amino acids: CASSVDQRPTEAFF. Here the CDR3 DNA reads TGTGCCAGCAGCGTAGACCAGAGACCCACTGAAGCTTTCTTT.

The V call is TRBV7-2, the J call TRBJ2-5; D not certain. From germline, CDR1 is SGHTA and CDR2 FQGNSA. The length of the CDR3 is 16 residues. Trimming left V 0 bases short and J 4 bases short, with 15 bases between. CDR3 sequence reads: CASSLAQARGGETQYF. In nucleotides, the CDR3 is TGTGCCAGCAGCTTAGCGCAAGCTAGAGGCGGAGAGACCCAGTACTTC.

This clone was detected only once. The chain uses TRBV11-2 and TRBJ1-5; D gene uncertain. Germline CDR1 reads SGHAT; CDR2 reads FQNNGV. Trimming stripped 10 bases from V and 5 bases from J, with 6 bases between. The CDR3 contains 10 residues. This CDR3 reads CATEHQPQHF. The CDR3 nucleotides read TGTGCCACCGAACATCAGCCCCAGCATTTT. Looking up the rest from reference TRBV11-2 and TRBJ1-5 gives the full variable domain: EAGVAQSPRYKIIEKRQSVAFWCNPISGHATLYWYQQILGQGPKLLIQFQNNGVVDDSQLPKDRFSAERLKGVDSTLKIQPAKLEDSAVYLCATEHQPQHFGDGTRLSIL.

In its sample, this clone was seen once. The chain couples TRBV27 to TRBJ1-5, with 7 nucleotides matching TRBD1. Unmatched junction bases numbered 7, after V lost 5 bases and J lost 3 bases. This CDR3 has 15 residues. Germline CDR1 reads MNHEY; CDR2 reads SMNVEV (reference sequence). In DNA form, the CDR3 reads TGTGCCAGCAGTCCCCGACAGGGCCTCAATCAGCCCCAGCATTTT. This encodes CASSPRQGLNQPQHF.

CDR3 residues: CASSYAGFDVTIYF. The CDR3 region has the DNA TGTGCCAGCAGCTACGCTGGGTTTGACGTCACCATATATTTT. The chain carries TRBV5-6 and TRBJ1-3; D is uncertain. The V and J ends lost 3 bases and 9 bases respectively, with 16 bases between them. The CDR3 length is 14 residues. CDR1 is SGHDT, CDR2 YYEEEE, per germline.

The chain employs TRBV9 and TRBJ2-5; unclear D gene. Per the germline V gene, CDR1 is SGDLS and CDR2 is YYNGEE. With 0 bases removed from V and 5 bases from J, the gap between germline ends came to 11 bases. The CDR3 consists of 14 residues. The CDR3 spells CASSVGSSQETQYF. Written as DNA, the CDR3 is TGTGCCAGCAGCGTAGGGTCTAGTCAGGAGACCCAGTACTTC.

This chain connects TRBV6-5 to TRBJ2-3; no firm D call. Trimming left V 6 bases short and J 2 bases short, with 12 bases between. CDR1 and CDR2 (germline): MNHEY, SVGAGI. This CDR3 spans 14 amino acids. CDR3 coding DNA: TGTGCCAGCAGCCCTACCGACCCCACAGATACGCAGTATTTT. Translation: CASSPTDPTDTQYF.

The rearrangement joins TRBV20-1 to TRBJ2-5; D possibly corresponds to TRBD2 (5 bases). Trimming removed 6 bases at V and 4 bases at J, with 6 bases between. The germline V gene has CDR1 DFQATT and CDR2 SNEGSKA (reference sequence). The CDR3 is 10 residues long. CDR3 DNA: TGCAGTGCCCGGGGAGAGACCCAGTACTTC. It encodes CSARGETQYF.